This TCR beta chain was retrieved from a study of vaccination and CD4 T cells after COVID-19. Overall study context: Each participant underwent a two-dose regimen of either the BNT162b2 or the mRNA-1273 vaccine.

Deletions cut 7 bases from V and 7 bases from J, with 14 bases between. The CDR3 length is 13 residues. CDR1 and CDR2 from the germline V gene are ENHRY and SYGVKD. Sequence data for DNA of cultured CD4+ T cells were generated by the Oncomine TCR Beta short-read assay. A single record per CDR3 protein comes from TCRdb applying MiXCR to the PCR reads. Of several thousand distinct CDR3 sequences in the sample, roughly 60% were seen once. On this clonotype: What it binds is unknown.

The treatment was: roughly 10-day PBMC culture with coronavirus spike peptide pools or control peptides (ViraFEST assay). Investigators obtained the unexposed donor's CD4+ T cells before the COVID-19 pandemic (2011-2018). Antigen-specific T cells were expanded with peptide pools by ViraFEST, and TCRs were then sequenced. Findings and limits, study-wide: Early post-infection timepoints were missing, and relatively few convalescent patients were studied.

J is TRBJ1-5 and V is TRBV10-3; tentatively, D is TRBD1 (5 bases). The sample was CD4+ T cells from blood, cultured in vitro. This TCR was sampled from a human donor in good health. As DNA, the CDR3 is TGTGCCATCACAAGCGGGTGGGGGCAGCCCCAGCATTTT. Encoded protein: CAITSGWGQPQHF.